The present entry profiles one TCR beta chain with its context. This clonotype was seen at least ten times. Its antigen specificity is not known. No base quality information exists; no much larger clone differs at one position. In the ophthalmopathy patients, disease was moderately to severely active, with a Clinical Activity Score of 3 or more, a NOSPECS grade of 4 or more, and a duration of less than 3 months. Exclusion was applied to patients with uncontrolled infections, other autoimmune diseases, pregnancy or lactation. Clinical symptoms, serum thyroxine and TRAb, thyroid ultrasound, and orbital computed tomography formed the basis for the diagnoses. PBMCs were isolated from 8 to 10 ml of fresh peripheral blood by Ficoll-Paque density gradient centrifugation. Total RNA was extracted with Trizol reagent, and quality was checked on an Agilent 2100 Bioanalyzer. The TCR beta CDR3 regions were amplified from the RNA transcripts. The first round of RT-PCR for the TCR CDR3 was performed with the HTBI primer set and the Qiagen OneStep RT-PCR kit. Libraries were constructed in a second round of multiplex PCR, after which size selection and purification were performed. Sequencing of the libraries was done on an Illumina HiSeq2000 using paired-end 100 bp reads. The authors processed their data as follows. SOAPnuke was used to process the raw data, with reads discarded if the reads contained adapters or uncalled bases, had a mean Phred below 15, or lacked an exact constant-primer or identifier match. High-quality paired reads were merged with COPE v1.2.5, and unique nucleotide sequences were defined as clonotypes. MiTCR v1.1 was used to align the clonotypes against IMGT TRBV, TRBD and TRBJ reference segments. The analysis included only V-J combinations with a frequency above 0.0001, which together covered about 99% of the repertoires. The TCS score was defined as the ratio of F50 (clonal expansion) to E x V (chaos), calculated using BLOSUM62-based TCRdist between CDR3 peptides within each V-J. Welch's t-statistics and random forest reduced 514 V-J features to about 13, which were used in a naive Bayes classifier (R e1071). The public reads were run again by TCRdb, first through fastp at Q25 and then through MiXCR, and only productive beta chains were kept. Rows merge per CDR3 protein into single entries with the most common DNA and genes. These V and J calls rely on TCRdb rather than the paper's analysis. Counted in this sample were nearly 250,000 distinct CDR3 sequences; roughly 22% of them appeared once. Roughly 35% of the sample comes from the top ten.

This sample stems from a study of T cells in Graves' hyperthyroidism and ophthalmopathy (dated by TCRdb to between 2019 and 2020). Broadly, across the study: Peripheral blood samples were taken at initial diagnosis, before any treatment was given. Prospective prediction of ophthalmopathy was tested in an independent validation cohort of fewer than 20 hyperthyroidism patients and 17 patients who later progressed to ophthalmopathy. In addition, the study compared T-cell repertoires in thyroid tissue and in blood from a handful of Graves' hyperthyroidism patients. A discovery cohort of roughly 100 patients, 43 with Graves' ophthalmopathy and about 60 with stable Graves' hyperthyroidism, was used to find distinguishing TCR V-J signatures. Following sampling, methimazole starting at 30 mg daily was given to hyperthyroidism patients, and high-dose intravenous methylprednisolone was given to ophthalmopathy patients. The roughly 90 discovery patients were divided at random into training and test sets in a 7:3 ratio. According to the paper, TCR Vbeta CDR3 sequencing was carried out on some 130 peripheral blood samples, which came from more than 40 ophthalmopathy, around 75 hyperthyroidism and about 17 progressor patients. Here is what the overall study found, with its caveats: Most expanded thyroid clonotypes (frequency above 0.001) were also found in blood, which suggests that blood repertoires may mirror thyroid immune responses. No statistical method was used to fix the sample size in advance, and group allocation was not hidden from the investigators. In cross-validation, a model built on a 13 V-J signature told ophthalmopathy apart from stable hyperthyroidism with approximately 91% sensitivity and about 81% specificity, and in testing the same model reached 80%/75%. In validation, the model predicted progression to ophthalmopathy a median of around 6.5 months before onset, with roughly 70% sensitivity and about 72% specificity.

CDR3 length: 12 amino acids, cysteine to phenylalanine. Only the CDR3 portion is preserved as DNA: 36 bases, with reading frame beginning at the first base. V gives up 4 bases and J gives up 5 bases, and the segment between their germline ends measures 6 bases. The CDR1 and CDR2 encoded by the germline V gene are KGHSH and LQKENI. Sequenced input: blood. The chain was built from TRBV18 and TRBJ1-5, with the D gene too uncertain to name. This clonotype originated in a woman aged 40 to 49 with Graves' ophthalmopathy. The CDR3 protein sequence reads: CASSREDQPQHF. The sequence in DNA is TGTGCCAGCTCACGAGAAGATCAGCCCCAGCATTTT.